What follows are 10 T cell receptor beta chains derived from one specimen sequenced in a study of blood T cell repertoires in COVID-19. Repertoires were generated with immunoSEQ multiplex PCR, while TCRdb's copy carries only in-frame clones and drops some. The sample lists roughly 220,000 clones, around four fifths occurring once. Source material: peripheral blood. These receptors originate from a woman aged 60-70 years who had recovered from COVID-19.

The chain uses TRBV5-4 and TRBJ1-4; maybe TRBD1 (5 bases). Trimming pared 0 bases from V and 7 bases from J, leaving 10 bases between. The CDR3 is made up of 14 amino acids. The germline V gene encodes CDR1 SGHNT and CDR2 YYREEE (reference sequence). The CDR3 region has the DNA TGTGCCAGCAGCTTGGAGGGGCTCGGTGAAAAACTGTTTTTT. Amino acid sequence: CASSLEGLGEKLFF.

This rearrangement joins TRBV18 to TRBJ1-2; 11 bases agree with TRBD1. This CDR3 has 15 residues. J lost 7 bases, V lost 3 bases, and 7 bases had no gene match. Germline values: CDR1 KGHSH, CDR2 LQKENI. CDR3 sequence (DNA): TGTGCCAGCTCACCCGATGGACAGGGGGCCGGTGGCTACACCTTC. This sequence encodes CASSPDGQGAGGYTF.

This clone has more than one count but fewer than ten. In DNA, the CDR3 is TGTGCTAGTGGTTTCTGGGCTAGCAATCAGCCCCAGCATTTT. Its protein product is CASGFWASNQPQHF. The chain recombines TRBV12-5 with TRBJ1-5; D not certain. The V and J ends lost 3 bases and 0 bases respectively, with 6 bases between them. The CDR3 runs 14 residues. Germline V lookup: CDR1 LGHNT, CDR2 FRNRAP.

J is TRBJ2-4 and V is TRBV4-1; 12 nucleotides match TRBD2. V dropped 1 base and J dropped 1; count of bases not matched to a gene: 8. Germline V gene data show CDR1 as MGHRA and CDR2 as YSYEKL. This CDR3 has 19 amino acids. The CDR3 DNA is TGCGCCAGCAGCCAAGTATTACTAGCGGGGGGATTTGCCAAAAACATTCAGTACTTC. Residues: CASSQVLLAGGFAKNIQYF.

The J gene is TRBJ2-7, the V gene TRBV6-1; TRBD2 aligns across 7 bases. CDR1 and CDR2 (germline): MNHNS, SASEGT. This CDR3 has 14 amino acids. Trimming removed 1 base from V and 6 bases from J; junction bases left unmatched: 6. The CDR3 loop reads CASSEELALGEQYF. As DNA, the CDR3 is TGTGCCAGCAGTGAAGAACTAGCGTTAGGCGAGCAGTACTTC.

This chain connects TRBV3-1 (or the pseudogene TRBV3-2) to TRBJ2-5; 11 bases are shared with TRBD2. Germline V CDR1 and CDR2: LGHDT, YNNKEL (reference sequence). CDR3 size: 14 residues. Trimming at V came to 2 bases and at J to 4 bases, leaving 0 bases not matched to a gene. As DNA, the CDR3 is TGTGCCAGCAGCCAAACTAGCGGGGGAGAGACCCAGTACTTC. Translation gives CASSQTSGGETQYF.

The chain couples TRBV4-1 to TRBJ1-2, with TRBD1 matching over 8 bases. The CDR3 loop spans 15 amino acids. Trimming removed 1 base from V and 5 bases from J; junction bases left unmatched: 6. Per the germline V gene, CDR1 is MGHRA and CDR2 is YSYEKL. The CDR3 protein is CASSQAGTGPYGYTF. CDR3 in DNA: TGCGCCAGCAGCCAAGCCGGGACAGGCCCGTATGGCTACACCTTC.

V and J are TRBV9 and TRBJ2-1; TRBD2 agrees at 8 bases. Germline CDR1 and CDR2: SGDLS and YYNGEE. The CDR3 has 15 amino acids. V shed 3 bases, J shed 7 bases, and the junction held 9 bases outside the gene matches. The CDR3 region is CASSAFPGGPNEQFF. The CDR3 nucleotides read TGTGCCAGCAGCGCTTTTCCGGGGGGGCCGAATGAGCAGTTCTTC.

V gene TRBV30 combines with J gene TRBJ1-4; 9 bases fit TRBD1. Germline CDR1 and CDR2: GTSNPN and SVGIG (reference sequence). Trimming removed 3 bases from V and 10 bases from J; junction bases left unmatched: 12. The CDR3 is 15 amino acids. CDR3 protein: CAWRSQGALIRKLFF. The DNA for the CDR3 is TGTGCCTGGAGGTCACAGGGGGCCCTTATTCGAAAACTGTTTTTT.

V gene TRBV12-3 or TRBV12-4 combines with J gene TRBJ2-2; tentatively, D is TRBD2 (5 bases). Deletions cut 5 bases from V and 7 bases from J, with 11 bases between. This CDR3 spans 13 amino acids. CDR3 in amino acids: CASSRLRDGELFF. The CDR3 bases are TGTGCCAGCAGTCGATTGAGGGACGGGGAGCTGTTTTTT.